The 16 T cell receptor beta chains below come from one sample, sequenced in a study of blood T cell repertoires in COVID-19. TCRdb's table, derived via immunoSEQ multiplex PCR, lists solely in-frame clones and lacks some. The data contain about 100,000 clones, roughly 80% of them singletons. The specimen was peripheral blood. Receptors originate from a man between 70 and 80 years old with active or convalescent COVID-19.

The V gene is TRBV6-5, the J gene TRBJ1-4; no clear D gene. Looked up from germline, CDR1 is MNHEY and CDR2 is SVGAGI. Trimming removed 10 bases at V and 2 bases at J, with 14 bases between. This CDR3 region has 14 residues. The CDR3 DNA follows: TGTGCCACGCGGTTTTTAGGCACTAATGAAAAACTGTTTTTT. This sequence encodes CATRFLGTNEKLFF.

The chain is built from TRBV14 and TRBJ2-6; D call uncertain. This CDR3 has 17 residues. Germline values: CDR1 SGHDN, CDR2 FVKESK. The V and J ends lost 0 bases and 0 bases respectively, with 9 bases between them. CDR3 in amino acids: CASSQDVWPSGANVLTF. CDR3 DNA: TGTGCCAGCAGCCAAGATGTGTGGCCCTCTGGGGCCAACGTCCTGACTTTC. The whole variable domain, remainder taken from reference TRBV14 and TRBJ2-6, is EAGVTQFPSHSVIEKGQTVTLRCDPISGHDNLYWYRRVMGKEIKFLLHFVKESKQDESGMPNNRFLAERTGGTYSTLKVQPAELEDSGVYFCASSQDVWPSGANVLTFGAGSRLTVL.

The chain combines TRBV18 with TRBJ2-7; 14 bases agree with TRBD2. The CDR3 has 16 amino acids. Germline lookup yields CDR1 KGHSH and CDR2 LQKENI. V lost 5 bases to trimming and J lost 3 bases; unmatched junction nucleotides: 6. The CDR3 coding sequence is TGTGCCAGCTCAGGGACTAGCGGGAGTCCCGACTACGAGCAGTACTTC. This sequence encodes CASSGTSGSPDYEQYF. Based on the CDR3 plus reference TRBV18 and TRBJ2-7, the full variable domain is NAGVMQNPRHLVRRRGQEARLRCSPMKGHSHVYWYRQLPEEGLKFMVYLQKENIIDESGMPKERFSAEFPKEGPSILRIQQVVRGDSAAYFCASSGTSGSPDYEQYFGPGTRLTVT.

V is TRBV7-8 and J is TRBJ1-4; TRBD1 aligns across 7 bases. V dropped 5 bases and J dropped 0; count of bases not matched to a gene: 6. Germline lookup yields CDR1 SGHVS and CDR2 FQNEAQ. The CDR3 is 16 residues long. The CDR3 here is CASSRGTAATNEKLFF. The CDR3 nucleotides are TGTGCCAGCAGCCGGGGGACAGCTGCAACTAATGAAAAACTGTTTTTT.

This clone was picked up one time. The chain has TRBV18 and TRBJ1-1, with TRBD1 matching over 10 bases. The V gene's germline CDR1 is KGHSH and CDR2 LQKENI. The CDR3 has 16 amino acids. The ends lost 3 bases at V and 7 bases at J; junction bases unmatched: 11. Here the CDR3 reads CASSPMTGGYDIEAFF. The DNA for the CDR3 is TGTGCCAGCTCACCGATGACAGGGGGCTACGACATTGAAGCTTTCTTT. Combining the CDR3 with reference TRBV18 and TRBJ1-1 gives the whole variable domain NAGVMQNPRHLVRRRGQEARLRCSPMKGHSHVYWYRQLPEEGLKFMVYLQKENIIDESGMPKERFSAEFPKEGPSILRIQQVVRGDSAAYFCASSPMTGGYDIEAFFGQGTRLTVV.

The rearrangement uses TRBV5-1 and TRBJ1-1, with a possible D match to TRBD1 (6 bases). The CDR3 length is 12 residues. Germline CDR1 is SGHRS and CDR2 is YFSETQ. Trimming removed 3 bases at V and 7 bases at J, with 10 bases between. This chain's CDR3 is CASSSGHLEAFF. Written as DNA, the CDR3 is TGCGCCAGCAGCTCGGGACATCTTGAAGCTTTCTTT.

The genes are TRBV5-1 and TRBJ2-5, with 11 bases identical to TRBD2. Looked up from germline, CDR1 is SGHRS and CDR2 is YFSETQ. The CDR3 loop spans 18 amino acids. V lost 4 bases, J lost 1 base, and 12 bases stayed unmatched. The CDR3 protein is CASSPGLAGSPLQETQYF. CDR3 bases: TGCGCCAGCAGCCCAGGACTAGCGGGCTCGCCGCTCCAAGAGACCCAGTACTTC.

This chain joins TRBV5-8 and TRBJ2-1; 13 nucleotides line up with TRBD2. V lost 4 bases and J lost 7; bases outside the gene matches: 5. Germline-derived CDR1 and CDR2 are SGHTS and YDEGEE. This CDR3 contains 15 residues. The CDR3 here is CASSPGTSGDNEQFF. DNA for the CDR3: TGTGCCAGCAGCCCGGGGACTAGCGGGGATAATGAGCAGTTCTTC.

The V call is TRBV28, the J call TRBJ1-1; a weak D match, TRBD1 (6 bases). The CDR3 covers 12 residues. Germline values: CDR1 MDHEN, CDR2 SYDVKM. V gave up 6 bases and J gave up 10 bases, with 15 bases separating them. CDR3 sequence reads: CASSSTGLGAFF. In nucleotides, the CDR3 is TGTGCCAGCAGCAGCACAGGGCTCGGAGCTTTCTTT.

This chain uses TRBV6-1 with TRBJ1-6; 9 bases agree with TRBD1. The CDR3 totals 15 residues. J lost 9 bases, V lost 1 base, and 4 bases had no gene match. Germline assignment: CDR1 MNHNS and CDR2 SASEGT. CDR3 sequence: CASSEGGQGRSPLHF. In DNA form, the CDR3 reads TGTGCCAGCAGTGAAGGGGGACAGGGTCGTTCACCCCTCCACTTT.

The J gene is TRBJ2-2, the V gene TRBV11-2, with 7 bases that match TRBD1. This CDR3 region has 14 residues. Germline V CDR1 and CDR2: SGHAT, FQNNGV. V dropped 7 bases and J dropped 4; count of bases not matched to a gene: 6. CDR3 DNA: TGTGCCAGCACCGAGACAGGGTCCACCGGGGAGCTGTTTTTT. It is translated as CASTETGSTGELFF.

The rearrangement uses TRBV7-9 and TRBJ2-6; the match to TRBD1 covers 9 bases. The V gene end was trimmed by 5 bases and the J gene end by 0 bases; junction bases not matched to a gene: 11. Germline V gene data show CDR1 as SEHNR and CDR2 as FQNEAQ (reference sequence). This CDR3 is 19 amino acids long. The CDR3 here is CASSTYRGRTDSGANVLTF. Here the CDR3 DNA reads TGTGCCAGCAGCACCTACAGGGGGCGTACCGACTCTGGGGCCAACGTCCTGACTTTC.

The chain joins TRBV4-1 to TRBJ2-3; D perhaps matches TRBD2 (6 bases). Germline V CDR1 and CDR2: MGHRA, YSYEKL. Between the trimmed V and J ends, which lost 3 bases and 0 bases, there was a span of 10 bases. The CDR3 has 15 residues. Here the CDR3 DNA reads TGCGCCAGCAGCCACCAAAGCGGGAGCACAGATACGCAGTATTTT. It is translated as CASSHQSGSTDTQYF.

CDR3 in DNA: TGTGCCAGTAGTATAGATGGGGCGGACCCAGATACGCAGTATTTT. Its protein is CASSIDGADPDTQYF. The chain combines TRBV19 with TRBJ2-3; a weak D match, TRBD1 (5 bases). The CDR3 has 15 amino acids. The V end was cut by 0 bases, the J end by 4 bases, with 11 bases between. Germline CDR1 reads LNHDA; CDR2 reads SQIVND (reference sequence). Based on the CDR3 plus reference TRBV19 and TRBJ2-3, the full variable domain is DGGITQSPKYLFRKEGQNVTLSCEQNLNHDAMYWYRQDPGQGLRLIYYSQIVNDFQKGDIAEGYSVSREKKESFPLTVTSAQKNPTAFYLCASSIDGADPDTQYFGPGTRLTVL.

The gene calls are TRBV27 and TRBJ1-5, with D tentatively TRBD1 (5 bases). This CDR3 is built from 14 residues. CDR1 MNHEY and CDR2 SMNVEV come from the germline V gene (reference sequence). V was pared by 5 bases and J by 6 bases, with 14 bases between. The CDR3: CASSRFGGGQPQHF. The CDR3, as DNA: TGTGCCAGCAGTCGCTTTGGGGGGGGTCAGCCCCAGCATTTT.

The chain has TRBV5-1 and TRBJ1-4, with TRBD1 as a possible D gene (6 bases). Trimming left V 0 bases short and J 8 bases short, with 17 bases between. Germline CDR1 and CDR2: SGHRS and YFSETQ. The CDR3 consists of 16 residues. CDR3 loop: CASSLDPTRGGEKLFF. In DNA form, the CDR3 reads TGCGCCAGCAGCTTGGACCCTACCAGGGGCGGGGAAAAACTGTTTTTT.